Listed below are T cell receptor beta chains from one sample, sequenced in a study of shared clonotypes between healthy human individuals. Using immunoSEQ multiplex PCR, the repertoire was profiled, and TCRdb retains in-frame clones only, with some absent. The sample consists of some 2,100,000 clones, 90% to 96% of them appearing once. The sequencing sample was made of naive CD4+ T cells sorted from blood. Receptor source: a man aged 18 to 29 in good health. Both conserved end residues are part of each CDR3. The order of the fields is J gene, clone size, D gene, V gene, CDR3 protein, CDR3 DNA. The D gene is left open where the match is weak. The size field is filled for only some rows; it gives once, few, many or a size class.

J: TRBJ1-1; size: NA; D: NA; V: TRBV28; CDR3: CASSLARILNTEAFF; DNA: TGTGCCAGCAGTTTGGCCAGGATTTTGAACACTGAAGCTTTCTTT
J: TRBJ2-7; size: NA; D: TRBD1; V: TRBV2; CDR3: CASRDGQGYEQYF; DNA: TGTGCCAGCAGGGACGGACAGGGCTACGAGCAGTACTTC
J: TRBJ2-7; size: NA; D: TRBD2; V: TRBV7-9; CDR3: CASSLVVPSGSSYEQYF; DNA: TGTGCCAGCAGCTTAGTTGTACCTAGCGGGAGTTCCTACGAGCAGTACTTC
J: TRBJ2-1; size: once; D: NA; V: TRBV27; CDR3: CASSTHRGADNRDEQFF; DNA: TGTGCCAGCAGTACCCACCGGGGCGCGGATAATAGGGATGAGCAGTTCTTC
J: TRBJ2-5; size: NA; D: TRBD2; V: TRBV5-4; CDR3: CAMGSGGQETQYF; DNA: TGTGCCATGGGGTCGGGGGGCCAAGAGACCCAGTACTTC
J: TRBJ2-7; size: NA; D: NA; V: TRBV7-2; CDR3: CASSLGKGRAYEQYF; DNA: TGTGCCAGCAGCTTAGGAAAGGGCAGGGCCTACGAGCAGTACTTC
J: TRBJ2-2; size: NA; D: NA; V: TRBV18; CDR3: CASSLGKNTGELFF; DNA: TGTGCCAGCTCACTAGGGAAGAACACCGGGGAGCTGTTTTTT
J: TRBJ1-5; size: NA; D: NA; V: TRBV2; CDR3: CASTESGSGQPQHF; DNA: TGTGCCAGCACCGAAAGCGGTAGTGGTCAGCCCCAGCATTTT
J: TRBJ1-4; size: NA; D: NA; V: TRBV5-1; CDR3: CASSHNSVANNEKLFF; DNA: TGCGCCAGCAGTCACAACTCCGTAGCCAATAATGAAAAACTGTTTTTT
J: TRBJ2-7; size: NA; D: NA; V: TRBV27; CDR3: CASSGKGLLFGEQYF; DNA: TGTGCCAGCAGTGGGAAGGGACTTCTGTTCGGCGAGCAGTACTTC
J: TRBJ2-3; size: NA; D: TRBD2; V: TRBV10-3; CDR3: CAISGREGADTQYF; DNA: TGTGCCATCAGTGGGCGGGAGGGGGCGGATACGCAGTATTTT
J: TRBJ2-1; size: NA; D: NA; V: TRBV19; CDR3: CASNRGSNEQFF; DNA: TGTGCCAGTAATCGCGGTAGCAATGAGCAGTTCTTC
J: TRBJ1-6; size: NA; D: NA; V: TRBV18; CDR3: CASSPLASSYNSPLHF; DNA: TGTGCCAGCTCACCACTCGCCAGCTCCTATAATTCACCCCTCCACTTT
J: TRBJ2-1; size: NA; D: NA; V: TRBV18; CDR3: CASSLIPYNEQFF; DNA: TGTGCCAGCTCACTTATTCCCTACAATGAGCAGTTCTTC
J: TRBJ1-5; size: NA; D: NA; V: TRBV7-2; CDR3: CASSLSSAGYSNQPQHF; DNA: TGTGCCAGCAGCTTGAGTAGCGCGGGATATAGCAATCAGCCCCAGCATTTT
J: TRBJ1-2; size: NA; D: TRBD1; V: TRBV5-5; CDR3: CASSLGPDRANYGYTF; DNA: TGTGCCAGCAGCCTAGGACCGGACAGGGCTAACTATGGCTACACCTTC
J: TRBJ1-5; size: NA; D: NA; V: TRBV7-8; CDR3: CASSFRKGLGNQPQHF; DNA: TGTGCCAGCAGCTTCCGTAAGGGACTTGGCAATCAGCCCCAGCATTTT
J: TRBJ2-3; size: NA; D: TRBD2; V: TRBV2; CDR3: CASRRKGLVAGDTDTQYF; DNA: TGTGCCAGCAGGAGAAAAGGGCTGGTAGCGGGGGATACAGATACGCAGTATTTT
J: TRBJ1-1; size: NA; D: NA; V: TRBV30; CDR3: CAWRRPGLGGEAFF; DNA: TGTGCCTGGAGGCGTCCGGGCCTGGGGGGTGAAGCTTTCTTT
J: TRBJ2-5; size: once; D: NA; V: TRBV29-1; CDR3: CSVLAVGETQYF; DNA: TGCAGCGTCTTAGCCGTGGGAGAGACCCAGTACTTC
J: TRBJ2-7; size: NA; D: NA; V: TRBV6-5; CDR3: CASGHEQYF; DNA: TGTGCCAGCGGCCACGAGCAGTACTTC
J: TRBJ1-6; size: NA; D: NA; V: TRBV18; CDR3: CASSPPSRNYNSPLHF; DNA: TGTGCCAGCTCACCACCGTCCAGGAACTATAATTCACCCCTCCACTTT
J: TRBJ2-6; size: NA; D: NA; V: TRBV19; CDR3: CASSHDTVGNVLTF; DNA: TGTGCCAGTAGCCACGACACCGTCGGGAACGTCCTGACTTTC
J: TRBJ2-7; size: NA; D: NA; V: TRBV10-1; CDR3: CASPINRADWPYEQYF; DNA: TGCGCCAGCCCTATCAACCGGGCCGACTGGCCCTACGAGCAGTACTTC
J: TRBJ2-2; size: NA; D: NA; V: TRBV9; CDR3: CASSTRRDGNTGELFF; DNA: TGTGCCAGCAGCACCCGAAGGGATGGAAACACCGGGGAGCTGTTTTTT
J: TRBJ1-1; size: NA; D: TRBD1; V: TRBV5-1; CDR3: CASSFDRGGAWSEAFF; DNA: TGCGCCAGCAGCTTTGACAGGGGGGGTGCCTGGTCTGAAGCTTTCTTT
J: TRBJ1-1; size: NA; D: NA; V: TRBV7-9; CDR3: CASSAQGGTEAFF; DNA: TGTGCCAGCAGCGCACAGGGTGGCACTGAAGCTTTCTTT
J: TRBJ2-2; size: NA; D: NA; V: TRBV6-1; CDR3: CASSVGTGELFF; DNA: TGTGCCAGCAGCGTTGGAACCGGGGAGCTGTTTTTT
J: TRBJ2-7; size: NA; D: TRBD2; V: TRBV25-1; CDR3: CASSEGGAGGHEQYF; DNA: TGTGCCAGCAGTGAAGGAGGAGCGGGAGGGCACGAGCAGTACTTC
J: TRBJ1-2; size: NA; D: NA; V: TRBV18; CDR3: CASSILGQDPLYGYTF; DNA: TGTGCCAGCTCCATTCTAGGGCAGGATCCCCTCTATGGCTACACCTTC
J: TRBJ2-3; size: NA; D: TRBD2; V: TRBV2; CDR3: CATREERRTDTQYF; DNA: TGTGCCACCCGGGAGGAGCGGCGCACAGATACGCAGTATTTT
J: TRBJ2-5; size: NA; D: NA; V: TRBV6-1; CDR3: CASTKVGAGTQYF; DNA: TGTGCCAGCACCAAGGTGGGGGCCGGGACCCAGTACTTC
J: TRBJ2-7; size: NA; D: TRBD1; V: TRBV7-9; CDR3: CASSFDRVGPYEQYF; DNA: TGTGCCAGCAGCTTCGACAGGGTAGGTCCCTACGAGCAGTACTTC
J: TRBJ1-5; size: NA; D: NA; V: TRBV7-9; CDR3: CASSFVSHQPQHF; DNA: TGTGCCAGCAGCTTTGTCAGCCATCAGCCCCAGCATTTT
J: TRBJ2-5; size: NA; D: NA; V: TRBV2; CDR3: CASNGGSTQYF; DNA: TGTGCCAGCAACGGGGGATCGACCCAGTACTTC
J: TRBJ2-3; size: NA; D: NA; V: TRBV7-2; CDR3: CASTFDGRETDTQYF; DNA: TGTGCCAGCACCTTTGACGGGAGAGAGACAGATACGCAGTATTTT
J: TRBJ1-1; size: NA; D: NA; V: TRBV5-1; CDR3: CASSYTENTEAFF; DNA: TGCGCCAGCAGCTATACAGAGAACACTGAAGCTTTCTTT
J: TRBJ2-3; size: NA; D: TRBD2; V: TRBV5-1; CDR3: CASRPSGREEDTQYF; DNA: TGCGCCAGCCGCCCGAGCGGGAGGGAAGAAGATACGCAGTATTTT
J: TRBJ1-3; size: NA; D: NA; V: TRBV30; CDR3: CAWSPNRSSGNTIYF; DNA: TGTGCCTGGAGCCCCAACAGGAGTTCTGGAAACACCATATATTTT
J: TRBJ2-5; size: NA; D: TRBD2; V: TRBV7-3; CDR3: CASSFGGGAGETQYF; DNA: TGTGCCAGCAGCTTTGGCGGGGGGGCCGGAGAGACCCAGTACTTC
J: TRBJ1-1; size: NA; D: TRBD1; V: TRBV19; CDR3: CASSGPGGGTEAFF; DNA: TGTGCCAGTAGTGGGCCAGGGGGGGGCACTGAAGCTTTCTTT
J: TRBJ2-3; size: NA; D: NA; V: TRBV19; CDR3: CASSSGISTDTQYF; DNA: TGTGCCAGTAGTTCAGGGATTAGCACAGATACGCAGTATTTT
J: TRBJ2-5; size: once; D: TRBD1; V: TRBV18; CDR3: CASSPFQGVVQETQYF; DNA: TGTGCCAGCTCACCTTTTCAGGGGGTAGTACAGGAGACCCAGTACTTC
J: TRBJ1-1; size: NA; D: TRBD1; V: TRBV9; CDR3: CASSVGQGLRMNTEAFF; DNA: TGTGCCAGCAGTGTGGGACAGGGGTTGAGAATGAACACTGAAGCTTTCTTT
J: TRBJ1-5; size: NA; D: NA; V: TRBV18; CDR3: CASSGGYSNQPQHF; DNA: TGTGCCAGCTCGGGGGGGTATAGCAATCAGCCCCAGCATTTT
J: TRBJ1-1; size: NA; D: NA; V: TRBV30; CDR3: CAWSEGQGITEAFF; DNA: TGTGCCTGGAGTGAGGGTCAGGGCATCACTGAAGCTTTCTTT
J: TRBJ2-7; size: NA; D: TRBD1; V: TRBV6-5; CDR3: CASRRTGSSYEQYF; DNA: TGTGCCAGCAGACGGACAGGGAGCTCCTACGAGCAGTACTTC
J: TRBJ1-3; size: NA; D: NA; V: TRBV9; CDR3: CASSVGLLGGTGNTIYF; DNA: TGTGCCAGCAGCGTAGGGCTCTTGGGAGGAACTGGAAACACCATATATTTT